This TCR beta chain was captured in a study of metastatic and nonmetastatic thyroid tumors. In the original workflow: Built for papillary thyroid cancer, a distant-metastasis classifier drew on CDR3 differences across clinicopathological groups. TCRdb reanalyzed the PCR reads via MiXCR. Clone size and V and J calls follow TCRdb, not the original study. The table records roughly 36,000 clones, more than 25% of them present only once. The length of the CDR3 is 16 residues. Between the trimmed V and J ends, which lost 5 bases and 0 bases, there was a span of 14 bases. From germline, CDR1 is MNHNS and CDR2 SASEGT. In its sample, this clone was seen a few times. Patients were all untreated before their thyroid surgery.

This clonotype was obtained from a female donor with papillary thyroid cancer or a benign thyroid nodule (not recorded which). Some clones in this sample may be carry-over from other donors' samples. This chain uses TRBV6-1 with TRBJ2-1, with D perhaps matching TRBD2 (6 bases). Sequenced sample: blood. The CDR3 protein is CASSRSGHSSYNEQFF. DNA of the CDR3: TGTGCCAGCAGTCGTAGCGGCCACAGCTCCTACAATGAGCAGTTCTTC.